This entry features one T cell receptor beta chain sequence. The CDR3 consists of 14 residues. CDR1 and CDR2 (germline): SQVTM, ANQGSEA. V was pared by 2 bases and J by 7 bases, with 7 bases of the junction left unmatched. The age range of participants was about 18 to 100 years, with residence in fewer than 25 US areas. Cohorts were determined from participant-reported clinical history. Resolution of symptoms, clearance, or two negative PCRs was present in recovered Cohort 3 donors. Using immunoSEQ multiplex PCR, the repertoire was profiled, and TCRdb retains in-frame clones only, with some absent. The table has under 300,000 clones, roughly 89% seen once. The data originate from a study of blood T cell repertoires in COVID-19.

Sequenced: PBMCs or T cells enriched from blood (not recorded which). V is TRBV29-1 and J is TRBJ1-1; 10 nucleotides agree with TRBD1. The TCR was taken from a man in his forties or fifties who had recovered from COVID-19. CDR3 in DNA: TGCAGCGTTGAATCTGGACAGGGGGTCGGTGAAGCTTTCTTT. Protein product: CSVESGQGVGEAFF.